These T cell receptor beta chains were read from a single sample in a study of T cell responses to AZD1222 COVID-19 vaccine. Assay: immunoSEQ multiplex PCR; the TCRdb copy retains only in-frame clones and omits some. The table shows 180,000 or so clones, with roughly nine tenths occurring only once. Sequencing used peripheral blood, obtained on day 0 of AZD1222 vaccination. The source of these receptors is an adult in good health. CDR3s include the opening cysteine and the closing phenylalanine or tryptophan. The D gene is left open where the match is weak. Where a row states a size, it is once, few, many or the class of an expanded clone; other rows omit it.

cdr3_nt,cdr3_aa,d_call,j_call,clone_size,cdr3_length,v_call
TGTGCCAGCAGCTTAGGTGGCGGGCCCAATGAGCAGTTCTTC,CASSLGGGPNEQFF,NA,TRBJ2-1,NA,14,TRBV11-2
TGTGCCAGCAGTCCCCCTCCCTACAATGAGCAGTTCTTC,CASSPPPYNEQFF,NA,TRBJ2-1,NA,13,TRBV28
TGTGCCAGCAGCCAAGATCACGGGGTAGGCACAGATACGCAGTATTTT,CASSQDHGVGTDTQYF,NA,TRBJ2-3,NA,16,TRBV14
TGTGCCAGCAGCGTCAGGACTAGCGGGAGGGAGACCCAGTACTTC,CASSVRTSGRETQYF,TRBD2,TRBJ2-5,once,15,TRBV9
TGTGCCAGCAGCCCCCGGGGAGCAAGGAACACTGAAGCTTTCTTT,CASSPRGARNTEAFF,NA,TRBJ1-1,NA,15,TRBV7-3
TGTGCCAGCAGTTTTTTCCCCGGGGAGCTGTTTTTT,CASSFFPGELFF,NA,TRBJ2-2,NA,12,TRBV6-5
TGTGCCAGCAGAGCGGAGGGAGGAGGAGGCTACGAGCAGTACTTC,CASRAEGGGGYEQYF,NA,TRBJ2-7,NA,15,TRBV28
TGTGCCAGTAGGCGAGCACGGGACGGAGCCTACGAGCAGTACTTC,CASRRARDGAYEQYF,NA,TRBJ2-7,NA,15,TRBV19
TGCGCCAGCAGCCAAGATAGACTACGGGAGGAGACCCAGTACTTC,CASSQDRLREETQYF,NA,TRBJ2-5,NA,15,TRBV4-3
TGCGCCAGCAGCACGGGAACTAACCCGGCCCAGTACTTC,CASSTGTNPAQYF,NA,TRBJ2-5,NA,13,TRBV5-1
TGTGCCAGTAGTAGGTCAGGGTTCCAAGAGACCCAGTACTTC,CASSRSGFQETQYF,NA,TRBJ2-5,NA,14,TRBV19
TGTGCCAGCAGTACATCACCGGGACAGAGGATCTATAATTCACCCCTCCACTTT,CASSTSPGQRIYNSPLHF,TRBD1,TRBJ1-6,NA,18,TRBV6-2/TRBV6-3
TGTGCCAGCAGTGAAGTCAGGGGACAGTTTTATAGCAATCAGCCCCAGCATTTT,CASSEVRGQFYSNQPQHF,TRBD1,TRBJ1-5,once,18,TRBV6-1
TGTGCCAGCTCAGGGACAGGGGGCCGGAACTATGGCTACACCTTC,CASSGTGGRNYGYTF,TRBD1,TRBJ1-2,NA,15,TRBV18
TGTGCCTCCTGGACGGGGGGCGCTGAAGCTTTCTTT,CASWTGGAEAFF,NA,TRBJ1-1,NA,12,TRBV19
TGTGCCAGCACCTGGGGCTGGGAAGAGACCCAGTACTTC,CASTWGWEETQYF,NA,TRBJ2-5,NA,13,TRBV7-9
TGTGCCAGCAGTTTAGGGGGCGTCTATGGCTACACCTTC,CASSLGGVYGYTF,NA,TRBJ1-2,NA,13,TRBV28
TGTGCCAGGACTGACACTCGACAGGGTGGGGAGACCCAGTACTTC,CARTDTRQGGETQYF,TRBD1,TRBJ2-5,NA,15,TRBV6-4
TGCGCCAGCAGCACAAACAGGGAGTCTTACACCGGGGAGCTGTTTTTT,CASSTNRESYTGELFF,NA,TRBJ2-2,NA,16,TRBV5-1
TGTGCCAGCTACGGGGACAGCGTCTCCAATCAGCCCCAGCATTTT,CASYGDSVSNQPQHF,NA,TRBJ1-5,NA,15,TRBV21-1
TGTGCCAGTAGCCGGAAACAGGGGGCGAACTACAATGAGCAGTTCTTC,CASSRKQGANYNEQFF,TRBD1,TRBJ2-1,NA,16,TRBV19
TGTGCCAGTAGTATAGATCCAACATTCCGTGGCTACACCTTC,CASSIDPTFRGYTF,NA,TRBJ1-2,NA,14,TRBV19
TGTGCCAGCAGCGTAGATCGGGGGATAGGAGAGACCCAGTACTTC,CASSVDRGIGETQYF,NA,TRBJ2-5,NA,15,TRBV9
TGTGCCAGCAGCTCCCCGGGACAGGGACCTGGCTACACCTTC,CASSSPGQGPGYTF,TRBD1,TRBJ1-2,NA,14,TRBV5-4
TGTGCCAGTAGTCTCACCCGCGGCAATCAGCCCCAGCATTTT,CASSLTRGNQPQHF,NA,TRBJ1-5,NA,14,TRBV19
TGCAGCGTTGAAGGGGGCACAGTGGCAGATACGCAGTATTTT,CSVEGGTVADTQYF,NA,TRBJ2-3,once,14,TRBV29-1
TGTGCCAGCAGCGACCAACTCGGGACTCTCAACACTGAAGCTTTCTTT,CASSDQLGTLNTEAFF,NA,TRBJ1-1,NA,16,TRBV7-3
TGCGCCAGCAGTCTCGGACAGGAAGGCACCATATATTTT,CASSLGQEGTIYF,TRBD1,TRBJ1-3,NA,13,TRBV5-1
TGTGCCAGCAGCAAGCAAACGATCGGGACAGGAGAGAATCAGCCCCAGCATTTT,CASSKQTIGTGENQPQHF,TRBD1,TRBJ1-5,NA,18,TRBV2
TGTGCCAGCAGACAGGGGATAGGGGGCTACACCTTC,CASRQGIGGYTF,TRBD1,TRBJ1-2,NA,12,TRBV27
TGTGCCAGCAGCCAAGGGGGATTAACTGAAGCTTTCTTT,CASSQGGLTEAFF,NA,TRBJ1-1,NA,13,TRBV3-1/TRBV3-2
TGTGCCAGCAGTTACTCGGACATCCCGAATGAGCAGTTCTTC,CASSYSDIPNEQFF,NA,TRBJ2-1,NA,14,TRBV6-6
TGTGCCATCAGTGAGTCGAAAGGGTCTGGAGAGACCCAGTACTTC,CAISESKGSGETQYF,NA,TRBJ2-5,NA,15,TRBV10-3
TGTGCCAGCAGTGAGATTTCTGGAAACACCATATATTTT,CASSEISGNTIYF,NA,TRBJ1-3,NA,13,TRBV2
TGTGCCAGCAGCCAAGAGGGAGGACTAGCGGGAGTAGGTACGCAGTATTTT,CASSQEGGLAGVGTQYF,TRBD2,TRBJ2-3,NA,17,TRBV4-2
TGTGCCAGTAGTACTGGACGATTCCCTGAAGCTTTCTTT,CASSTGRFPEAFF,NA,TRBJ1-1,NA,13,TRBV19
TGTGCCAGCAGTCCAGGGCTTATGAACACTGAAGCTTTCTTT,CASSPGLMNTEAFF,NA,TRBJ1-1,NA,14,TRBV7-2
TGTGCCAGTAAAACCGGGACAGGGTCCGGGAATGAGCAGTTCTTC,CASKTGTGSGNEQFF,TRBD1,TRBJ2-1,NA,15,TRBV19
TGTGCCAGCAGCTTAGTAGGGTACAACACCTACGAGCAGTACTTC,CASSLVGYNTYEQYF,NA,TRBJ2-7,NA,15,TRBV7-2
TGTGCCAGTAGTATCAGGCGGATCTCTGGGGCCAACGTCCTGACTTTC,CASSIRRISGANVLTF,NA,TRBJ2-6,once,16,TRBV19
TGCGCCAGCAGCCAAGAATGGGGGCGACGTAACTATGGCTACACCTTC,CASSQEWGRRNYGYTF,NA,TRBJ1-2,NA,16,TRBV4-3
TGCGCCAGCAGCTTAAAGGGACAGGGAGGAGTCACTAATGAAAAACTGTTTTTT,CASSLKGQGGVTNEKLFF,TRBD1,TRBJ1-4,NA,18,TRBV5-1
TGCGCCAGCAGCCGAGTACAGGGCAACACTGAAGCTTTCTTT,CASSRVQGNTEAFF,NA,TRBJ1-1,NA,14,TRBV4-3
TGTGCCACCAGCAGAGATACCACCGTCTATGGCTACACCTTC,CATSRDTTVYGYTF,NA,TRBJ1-2,NA,14,TRBV15
TGCGCCAGCAGCCAAGACACAGGGGGCTTTATTGGAAACACCATATATTTT,CASSQDTGGFIGNTIYF,TRBD1,TRBJ1-3,NA,17,TRBV4-1
TGTGCCAGCAGTTACGGTATAGGGATGAACACTGAAGCTTTCTTT,CASSYGIGMNTEAFF,NA,TRBJ1-1,NA,15,TRBV6-2/TRBV6-3
TGTGCCAGCAGCTCGGACTCAAACACTGAAGCTTTCTTT,CASSSDSNTEAFF,NA,TRBJ1-1,few,13,TRBV7-6
TGTGCCTGGAGTTCCGGACAAACGAGCTCCTACAATGAGCAGTTCTTC,CAWSSGQTSSYNEQFF,NA,TRBJ2-1,NA,16,TRBV30
TGTGCCAGCAACCCCCCAGGGGTCGGGACAGGGGGTCCAGATACGCAGTATTTT,CASNPPGVGTGGPDTQYF,TRBD1,TRBJ2-3,NA,18,TRBV11-2
TGTGCCAGCAGCGTAGGGGGGGCCTATGAGACCCAGTACTTC,CASSVGGAYETQYF,NA,TRBJ2-5,NA,14,TRBV9
TGTGCCAGCAGCTTAAAAGGAGGAACCGGGGAGCTGTTTTTT,CASSLKGGTGELFF,NA,TRBJ2-2,NA,14,TRBV5-6
TGTGCCAGCAGCTTAGGCAGATTGAACACTGAAGCTTTCTTT,CASSLGRLNTEAFF,NA,TRBJ1-1,NA,14,TRBV11-1
TGTGCCAGCAGCTTCCGGGATTCCTCCTACGAGCAGTACTTC,CASSFRDSSYEQYF,NA,TRBJ2-7,NA,14,TRBV11-2
TGTGCCATCAGTGGTGGACAGGGTAGTGGCTACACCTTC,CAISGGQGSGYTF,TRBD1,TRBJ1-2,once,13,TRBV10-3
TGCAGCGTTGTTGGAGCTAATGAAAAACTGTTTTTT,CSVVGANEKLFF,NA,TRBJ1-4,NA,12,TRBV29-1